Each of the 11 T cell receptor beta chains below was sequenced from the same sample in a study of T cell responses to AZD1222 COVID-19 vaccine. This table comes from immunoSEQ multiplex PCR, and its TCRdb copy is limited to in-frame clones, with some not included. The sample lists roughly 150,000 clones; 90% were seen once. Sequences were derived from peripheral blood, sampled on day 0 of AZD1222 vaccination. The receptors here all came from an adult in good health.

The chain employs TRBV19 and TRBJ1-2, with 9 bases identical to TRBD1. Trimming removed 7 bases from V and 3 bases from J; junction bases left unmatched: 9. CDR1 and CDR2 from the germline V gene are LNHDA and SQIVND (reference sequence). The CDR3 contains 15 residues. CDR3 nucleotide sequence: TGTGCCAGTACCCCCCCGGGACAGGGTCACTATGGCTACACCTTC. This codes for CASTPPGQGHYGYTF. Full variable domain (remainder filled in from reference TRBV19 and TRBJ1-2): DGGITQSPKYLFRKEGQNVTLSCEQNLNHDAMYWYRQDPGQGLRLIYYSQIVNDFQKGDIAEGYSVSREKKESFPLTVTSAQKNPTAFYLCASTPPGQGHYGYTFGSGTRLTVV.

The gene calls are TRBV5-1 and TRBJ2-5, with TRBD2 matching 9 bases. The CDR3 is made up of 17 amino acids. Germline V gene data show CDR1 as SGHRS and CDR2 as YFSETQ. V lost 4 bases, J lost 0 bases, and 10 bases stayed unmatched. CDR3 region: CASSPGLAGLYQETQYF. The CDR3 coding sequence is TGCGCCAGCAGCCCGGGCCTAGCGGGACTCTACCAAGAGACCCAGTACTTC.

The chain links TRBV24-1 to TRBJ2-1; TRBD2 agrees at 9 bases. Germline CDR1 and CDR2: KGHDR and SFDVKD. CDR3 length: 15 amino acids. The trim removed 5 bases at V and 6 bases at J, leaving 7 bases unmatched. In DNA, the CDR3 is TGTGCCACCAGTGGTGTTAGCGGGAGATCCAATGAGCAGTTCTTC. It translates to CATSGVSGRSNEQFF.

The V gene is TRBV28, the J gene TRBJ1-2; 9 bases line up with TRBD1. V lost 4 bases and J lost 4; bases outside the gene matches: 1. The CDR3 is 13 amino acids. Per the germline V gene, CDR1 is MDHEN and CDR2 is SYDVKM. CDR3 sequence reads: CASSSGQGYGYTF. DNA of the CDR3: TGTGCCAGCAGTTCGGGACAGGGCTATGGCTACACCTTC.

J is TRBJ1-1 and V is TRBV28, with 8 bases matching TRBD1. Germline lookup yields CDR1 MDHEN and CDR2 SYDVKM. Germline trimming cut 4 bases from V and 0 bases from J; bases unmatched to any gene: 7. The CDR3 contains 16 residues. CDR3 residues: CASSSRPGGLNTEAFF. CDR3 DNA sequence: TGTGCCAGCAGTTCCCGGCCAGGGGGCCTGAACACTGAAGCTTTCTTT.

The CDR3 loop is CASSMTVLNTEAFF. CDR3 DNA: TGTGCCAGCAGCATGACAGTACTGAACACTGAAGCTTTCTTT. The chain couples TRBV6-2 or TRBV6-3 to TRBJ1-1; perhaps TRBD1 as D (5 bases). This CDR3 comprises 14 residues. Looked up from germline, CDR1 is MNHEY and CDR2 is SVGEGT. V was pared by 6 bases and J by 0 bases, with 11 bases between.

The chain's CDR3 is CASSPGTGGKNTQYF. DNA for the CDR3: TGTGCCAGCAGCCCCGGGACAGGGGGAAAGAATACGCAGTATTTT. V usage is TRBV28 and J usage is TRBJ2-3; 11 bases map to TRBD1. CDR1 MDHEN and CDR2 SYDVKM come from the germline V gene. Trimming took 6 bases from V and 7 from J; bases not matched to a gene: 9. This CDR3 has 15 amino acids.

The V gene is TRBV18, the J gene TRBJ1-4, with unresolved D. CDR1 and CDR2 from the germline V gene are KGHSH and LQKENI. Between the trimmed V and J ends, which lost 8 bases and 0 bases, there was a span of 13 bases. This CDR3 spans 15 amino acids. For the CDR3, the DNA is TGTGCCAGCGGTTCTACACAGTCAACTAATGAAAAACTGTTTTTT. Encoded protein: CASGSTQSTNEKLFF.

V usage is TRBV5-1 and J usage is TRBJ1-1; D perhaps matches TRBD1 (5 bases). The CDR3 has 15 amino acids. Germline values: CDR1 SGHRS, CDR2 YFSETQ. Trimming cost V 7 bases and J 0 bases, with 16 bases left between them. The CDR3 nucleotides are TGCGCCAGCGCACCGGGGCCGAGCATGAACACTGAAGCTTTCTTT. It encodes CASAPGPSMNTEAFF. The full variable domain, in which reference TRBV5-1 and TRBJ1-1 provide the parts outside the CDR3, is KAGVTQTPRYLIKTRGQQVTLSCSPISGHRSVSWYQQTPGQGLQFLFEYFSETQRNKGNFPGRFSGRQFSNSRSEMNVSTLELGDSALYLCASAPGPSMNTEAFFGQGTRLTVV.

The J gene is TRBJ1-4, the V gene TRBV7-9; the D is unclear. The V gene's germline CDR1 is SEHNR and CDR2 FQNEAQ (reference sequence). V was pared by 5 bases and J by 8 bases, with 6 bases between. This CDR3 has 11 amino acids. The CDR3 DNA reads TGTGCCAGCAGCCGGGAGGAAAAACTGTTTTTT. Its translation: CASSREEKLFF. The variable domain in full, completed from reference TRBV7-9 and TRBJ1-4, reads DTGVSQNPRHKITKRGQNVTFRCDPISEHNRLYWYRQTLGQGPEFLTYFQNEAQLEKSRLLSDRFSAERPKGSFSTLEIQRTEQGDSAMYLCASSREEKLFFGSGTQLSVL.

This chain links TRBV6-5 with TRBJ2-7; D might be TRBD1 or TRBD2, each matching 5 bases. Trimming shortened V by 8 bases and J by 0 bases, and 11 bases separated the two germline ends. The germline CDR1 and CDR2 sequences are MNHEY and SVGAGI. The CDR3 spans 13 residues. This CDR3 is CASGTSSSYEQYF. In DNA form, the CDR3 reads TGTGCCAGCGGGACGTCGAGCTCCTACGAGCAGTACTTC.